The entry below gives a single T cell receptor (beta chain) sequence along with its context. This specimen belongs to a study of blood T cell repertoires in COVID-19. Study background: T cells, B-cell-depleted T cells, or PBMCs supplied cDNA or gDNA.

Generated by immunoSEQ multiplex PCR, the TCRdb table keeps only in-frame clones and is missing some. The data contain more than 350,000 clones, around nine tenths of them singletons. The CDR3 runs to 15 residues. Germline V lookup: CDR1 WSHSY, CDR2 SAAADI. The V gene lost 4 bases and the J gene lost 4 bases, with 11 bases spanning the gap. This receptor was obtained from a woman between 50 and 59 years old who had recovered from COVID-19. The chain employs TRBV10-2 and TRBJ1-6; D possibly corresponds to TRBD1 (5 bases). Material: PBMCs or T cells enriched from blood (not recorded which). The CDR3 DNA follows: TGCGCCAGCAGTGGACAGTACGATTATAATTCACCCCTCCACTTT. Its protein is CASSGQYDYNSPLHF.